A selection of T cell receptor beta chains follows, all from one sample in a study of cytomegalovirus exposure and HLA in healthy donors. The table came from immunoSEQ multiplex PCR; TCRdb's copy has only in-frame clones and leaves some out. Here the sample spans under 300,000 clones, approximately 70% being singletons. Material: PBMCs. Receptors originate from a female donor in good health and CMV-seronegative. Both conserved end residues are part of each CDR3. The order of the fields is D gene, J gene, clone size, V gene, CDR3 DNA, CDR3 protein. A D gene is named only where the DNA matches it firmly. Size values are once, few and many counts, or a class for expanded clones, and some rows have none.

>TRBD2|TRBJ2-1|NA|TRBV29-1
TGCAGCGTTGAAGTGTCACGGCGGGAGAAGTCCTACAATGAGCAGTTCTTC
CSVEVSRREKSYNEQFF
>NA|TRBJ2-1|NA|TRBV6-1
TGTGCCAGCATAAAGCGGACCTCTCGGGGTGAGCAGTTCTTC
CASIKRTSRGEQFF
>NA|TRBJ2-6|NA|TRBV19
TGTGCCAGTAGCAGGGGGGGACAGGTCGCTGGGGCCAACGTCCTGACTTTC
CASSRGGQVAGANVLTF
>TRBD1|TRBJ1-1|NA|TRBV5-8
TGTGCCAGCAGCTTGGGGGTCCTTAACAGGGGGCGGAACACTGAAGCTTTCTTT
CASSLGVLNRGRNTEAFF
>TRBD1|TRBJ2-1|NA|TRBV13
TGTGCCAGCAGCCGCGACAGGGGCAAGTACAATGAGCAGTTCTTC
CASSRDRGKYNEQFF
>NA|TRBJ1-4|few|TRBV12-2
TGTGCAAGTCGCTTCATACCCCCCGGGGCGGGGGAAAAACTGTTTTTT
CASRFIPPGAGEKLFF
>NA|TRBJ1-2|NA|TRBV7-9
TGTGCCAGCAGCCCCGGCGCGGGGAACTATGGCTACACCTTC
CASSPGAGNYGYTF
>NA|TRBJ1-4|few|TRBV7-6
TGTGCCAGCAGCCGAGGGGGTCTTCCTGAAAAACTGTTTTTT
CASSRGGLPEKLFF
>NA|TRBJ1-1|NA|TRBV11-3
TGTGCCAGCAGCCGCGGGGGCCTTGAAGCTTTCTTT
CASSRGGLEAFF
>NA|TRBJ1-5|NA|TRBV2
TGTGCCAGCAGTGAAGCGGGGGCTGGACAGCCCCAGCATTTT
CASSEAGAGQPQHF
>TRBD2|TRBJ2-1|NA|TRBV11-2
TGTGCCAGCAGCTTAGGACTAGCGGGTTACAATGAGCAGTTCTTC
CASSLGLAGYNEQFF
>NA|TRBJ1-2|NA|TRBV28
TGTGCCAGCGACTCTAAAGCAGCCGCCCTCTATGGCTACACCTTC
CASDSKAAALYGYTF
>TRBD1|TRBJ1-2|NA|TRBV28
TGTGCCAGCAGCCAATCCGGGACAGGGTACTATGGCTACACCTTC
CASSQSGTGYYGYTF
>TRBD2|TRBJ2-7|few|TRBV7-2
TGTGCCAGCAGCTTCCTAGCGGATTACGAGCAGTACTTC
CASSFLADYEQYF
>TRBD2|TRBJ2-2|few|TRBV6-6
TGTGCCAGCAGCGGGAGGGCAAACACCGGGGAGCTGTTTTTT
CASSGRANTGELFF
>NA|TRBJ2-1|once|TRBV5-1
TGCGCCAGCAGCTTGGAGGCGGGGTGGAGGAATGAGCAGTTCTTC
CASSLEAGWRNEQFF
>TRBD1|TRBJ1-1|NA|TRBV7-9
TGTGCCAGCAGCCCACGGACAGGCCCGAACACTGAAGCTTTCTTT
CASSPRTGPNTEAFF
>NA|TRBJ2-7|few|TRBV4-1
TGCGCCAGCAGCCCGGGGGCGGGCGGGAGCCGCGAGCAGTACTTC
CASSPGAGGSREQYF
>TRBD2|TRBJ2-1|NA|TRBV6-5
TGTGCCAGCAGTTCACTAGCGGGAGTGAGGTTGGATGAGCAGTTCTTC
CASSSLAGVRLDEQFF
>TRBD1|TRBJ1-2|NA|TRBV6-5
TGTGCCAGCAGGCTATCCGGGACAGGACGTGGCTACACCTTC
CASRLSGTGRGYTF
>TRBD2|TRBJ2-7|NA|TRBV5-1
TGCGCCAGCAGTTCGGGGGGGAGCGGGAGCTACGAGCAGTACTTC
CASSSGGSGSYEQYF
>TRBD1|TRBJ1-4|NA|TRBV18
TGTGCCAGCTCGCCACAAGACGGGACAGGGGAGGGAGAAAAACTGTTTTTT
CASSPQDGTGEGEKLFF
>NA|TRBJ2-3|NA|TRBV5-1
TGCGCCAGCAGCTTGGACGGGAGTAAAACAGATACGCAGTATTTT
CASSLDGSKTDTQYF
>TRBD2|TRBJ2-5|NA|TRBV19
TGTGCCAGTAGTATTGAGGGACTAGCGGGAGCCCCGGAGACCCAGTACTTC
CASSIEGLAGAPETQYF
>NA|TRBJ2-1|once|TRBV28
TGTGCCAGCAGGAAGCGGACTACCTTCGACAATGAGCAGTTCTTC
CASRKRTTFDNEQFF
>NA|TRBJ1-2|few|TRBV29-1
TGCAGCGTTGATAAGGAGGGGTCACGAGATGGCTACACCTTC
CSVDKEGSRDGYTF
>TRBD1|TRBJ2-2|NA|TRBV11-3
TGTGCCAGCAGCCCGTCCCCTACTAGGACAGGGAAGAGCGGGGAGCTGTTTTTT
CASSPSPTRTGKSGELFF
>NA|TRBJ1-2|NA|TRBV28
TGTGCCAGCAGTTCTGGCGGGGGCTATGGCTACACCTTC
CASSSGGGYGYTF
>NA|TRBJ2-7|NA|TRBV13
TGTGCCAGCAGCTCCTCTAACTACGAGCAGTACTTC
CASSSSNYEQYF
>TRBD1|TRBJ2-1|once|TRBV10-1
TGCGCCAGCAGTGCCGCCGGGACAGGGCCCTACAATGAGCAGTTCTTC
CASSAAGTGPYNEQFF
>TRBD1|TRBJ2-5|NA|TRBV7-2
TGTGCCAGCAGCTTAGGACAGGGCAAGTACTTC
CASSLGQGKYF
>NA|TRBJ2-1|NA|TRBV19
TGTGCCAGTAGTATAGGGGCAGGCAATGAGCAGTTCTTC
CASSIGAGNEQFF
>NA|TRBJ2-7|NA|TRBV28
TGTGCCACTTACGCCGGGAGAGGTAGCTACGAGCAGTACTTC
CATYAGRGSYEQYF
>NA|TRBJ2-3|few|TRBV6-4
TGTGCCAGCAGTGACGTGCCGGTCTCGTCGGTTGATACGCAGTATTTT
CASSDVPVSSVDTQYF
>TRBD2|TRBJ2-5|NA|TRBV6-1
TGTGCCAGCAGTGACGAGACTAGCGGGAGGCGGGAGACCCAGTACTTC
CASSDETSGRRETQYF
>NA|TRBJ2-7|few|TRBV28
TGTGCCAGTCAGGGGACTAAATCCTACGAGCAGTACTTC
CASQGTKSYEQYF
>TRBD1|TRBJ1-5|NA|TRBV14
TGTGCCAGCAGCAACAAGGTAGACAGGGGACGCCATAGCAATCAGCCCCAGCATTTT
CASSNKVDRGRHSNQPQHF
>TRBD2|TRBJ2-1|NA|TRBV9
TGTGCCAGCAGACTAGCGGGAGGTGAGCAGTTCTTC
CASRLAGGEQFF
>NA|TRBJ2-7|NA|TRBV28
TGTGCCAGCAGCCCCGCCAGGTTGGGGGGAATCTACGAGCAGTACTTC
CASSPARLGGIYEQYF
>NA|TRBJ2-2|NA|TRBV9
TGTGCCAGCAGCGTAGAGTCGGAGTGGGCCGGGGAGCTGTTTTTT
CASSVESEWAGELFF
>NA|TRBJ2-1|NA|TRBV6-6
TGTGCCAGCAGTCCGCTTTCAGGGATCTCCTACAATGAGCAGTTCTTC
CASSPLSGISYNEQFF